The 3 T cell receptor beta chains below all came from one sample that was sequenced in a study of PD-1 blockade in classical Hodgkin lymphoma. All trial patients relapsed after autologous stem cell transplantation. Using magnetic negative selection, the CD4+ T cells were separated out of thawed PBMCs. Sequencing was performed with immunoSEQ multiplex PCR; in TCRdb, only in-frame clones are kept and a portion is missing. The sample holds roughly 7,500 clones, about 77% seen once. Sequenced here: CD4+ T cells from blood, sampled at baseline. The receptors originated from a human donor with classical Hodgkin lymphoma.

This chain joins TRBV5-1 and TRBJ1-2, with D uncertain. Trimming took off 0 bases at V and 6 bases at J, with 15 bases between the two ends. The CDR3 is 15 residues long. Germline CDR1 reads SGHRS; CDR2 reads YFSETQ. CDR3 residues: CASSLAPTTLDGYTF. The DNA for the CDR3 is TGCGCCAGCAGCTTGGCCCCGACAACCCTCGATGGCTACACCTTC.

The V call is TRBV6-6, the J call TRBJ2-1; the D call may be TRBD1 or TRBD2 (6 bases each). Germline assignment: CDR1 MNHNY and CDR2 SVGAGI (reference sequence). The V end was cut by 5 bases, the J end by 7 bases, with 18 bases between. CDR3 length: 15 residues. The CDR3 bases are TGTGCCAGCAGTGGGGGGATGGGGGGCCGAAATGAGCAGTTCTTC. The encoded protein is CASSGGMGGRNEQFF.

The chain uses TRBV11-2 and TRBJ2-3; D ambiguous. Trimming cost V 1 base and J 2 bases, with 13 bases left between them. The CDR3 consists of 16 residues. Germline loops: CDR1 SGHAT, CDR2 FQNNGV. The CDR3 spells CASSLGASSSTDTQYF. DNA of the CDR3: TGTGCCAGCAGCTTAGGAGCTAGTTCTTCCACAGATACGCAGTATTTT.